This T cell receptor (beta chain) was documented in a study of blood T cell repertoires in COVID-19. The wider study: Italy, Spain and the United States were the sources of the convalescent and acute COVID-19 samples. Sample material is recorded as cDNA or gDNA derived from T cells, B-cell-depleted T cells, or PBMCs.

Seattle's enrolled individuals joined amid active infection and were then monitored longitudinally. In the authors' methods: The authors estimated nucleated cell counts from reference gene primer amplification. Here immunoSEQ multiplex PCR was the method, and the copy in TCRdb shows in-frame clones only, minus some. V, J and clone size are those of that table, while D and trimming were read from the DNA. The profile shows approximately 97,000 clones, almost 90% of them singletons. The CDR3 consists of 15 residues. V lost 4 bases and J lost 5, with 17 bases in between. CDR1 and CDR2 from the germline V gene are MNHNS and SASEGT.

Sequencing input: peripheral blood. The TCR sequence derives from a man aged 50-59 years with COVID-19, enrolled during active disease. V and J are TRBV6-1 and TRBJ2-5; maybe TRBD2 (5 bases). The CDR3 DNA is TGTGCCAGCAGTGCTCGGACCCCTCCGGGGGAGACCCAGTACTTC. Translation: CASSARTPPGETQYF.